This T cell receptor beta chain was documented in a study of T cells in Graves' hyperthyroidism and ophthalmopathy. General observations from the study: Most clonotypes that expanded in the thyroid above 0.001 also showed up in blood.

RNA transcripts gave rise to amplified TCR beta CDR3 regions. TCR CDR3 regions were first amplified by RT-PCR with HTBI primers. TCRdb reanalysed the multiplex PCR reads using MiXCR and keeps one entry per CDR3 protein. The sample contains about 570,000 distinct CDR3 sequences, roughly 50% of which appear only once. V shed 1 base and J 2 bases; nucleotides not matched to a gene: 7. This CDR3 is built from 15 residues. Germline CDR1 reads DFQATT; CDR2 reads SNEGSKA (reference sequence). Many counts were recorded for this clonotype. Its antigen is as yet unknown. The source material was peripheral blood or thyroid tissue (not recorded which). The rearrangement uses TRBV20-1 and TRBJ2-7; TRBD2 matches at 8 bases. The source is an adult woman with Graves' disease, either hyperthyroidism or ophthalmopathy (not recorded which). For the CDR3, the DNA is TGCAGTGCTAGAGCAAGAGCGGGAGCTGCCTACGAGCAGTACTTC. Translated: CSARARAGAAYEQYF.